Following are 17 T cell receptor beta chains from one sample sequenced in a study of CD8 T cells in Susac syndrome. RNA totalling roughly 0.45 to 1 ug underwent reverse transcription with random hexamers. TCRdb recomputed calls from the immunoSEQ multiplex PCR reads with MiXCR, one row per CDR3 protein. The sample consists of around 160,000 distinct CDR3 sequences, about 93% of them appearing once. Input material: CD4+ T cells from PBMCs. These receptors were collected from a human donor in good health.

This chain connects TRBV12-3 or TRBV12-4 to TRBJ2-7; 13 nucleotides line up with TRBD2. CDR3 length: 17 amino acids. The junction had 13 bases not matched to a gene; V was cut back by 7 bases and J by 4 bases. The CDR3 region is CASTRGGTSGVSYEQYF. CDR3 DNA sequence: TGTGCCAGCACAAGAGGGGGGACTAGCGGGGTCTCGTACGAGCAGTACTTC.

The CDR3 reads CSAPRVGSTEAFF. The DNA for the CDR3 is TGCAGTGCACCCAGGGTAGGCAGTACTGAAGCTTTCTTT. The chain has TRBV20-1 and TRBJ1-1; possibly TRBD1 for D (5 bases). The V gene lost 6 bases and the J gene lost 5 bases, with 16 bases spanning the gap. Per the germline V gene, CDR1 is DFQATT and CDR2 is SNEGSKA (reference sequence). CDR3 length: 13 amino acids.

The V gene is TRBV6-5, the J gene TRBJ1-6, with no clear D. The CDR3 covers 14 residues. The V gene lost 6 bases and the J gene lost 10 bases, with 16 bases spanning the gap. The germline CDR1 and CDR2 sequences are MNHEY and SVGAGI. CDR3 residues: CASSEIFEGSPLHF. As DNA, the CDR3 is TGTGCCAGCAGCGAGATCTTCGAGGGCTCACCCCTCCACTTT.

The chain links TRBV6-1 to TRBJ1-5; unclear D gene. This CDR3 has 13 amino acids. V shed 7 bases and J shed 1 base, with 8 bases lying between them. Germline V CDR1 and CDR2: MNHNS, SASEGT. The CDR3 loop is CASKAGSNQPQHF. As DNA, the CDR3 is TGTGCCAGCAAGGCAGGCAGCAATCAGCCCCAGCATTTT.

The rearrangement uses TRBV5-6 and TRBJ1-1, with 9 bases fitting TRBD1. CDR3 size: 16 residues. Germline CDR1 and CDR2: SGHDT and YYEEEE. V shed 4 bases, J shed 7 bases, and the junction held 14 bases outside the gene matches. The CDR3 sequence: CASSESGTGRSGEAFF. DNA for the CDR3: TGTGCCAGCAGCGAATCCGGGACAGGGCGCTCGGGTGAAGCTTTCTTT.

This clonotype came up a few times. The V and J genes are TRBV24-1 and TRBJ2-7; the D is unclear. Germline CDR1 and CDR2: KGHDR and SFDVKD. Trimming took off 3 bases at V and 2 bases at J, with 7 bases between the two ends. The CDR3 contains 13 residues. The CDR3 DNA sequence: TGTGCCACCAGTGATCCGCTCACCTACGAGCAGTACTTC. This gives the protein CATSDPLTYEQYF.

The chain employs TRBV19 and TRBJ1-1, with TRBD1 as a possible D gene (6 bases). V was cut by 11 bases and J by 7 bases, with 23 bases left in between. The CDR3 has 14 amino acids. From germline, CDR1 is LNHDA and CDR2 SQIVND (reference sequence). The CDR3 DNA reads TGTGCCTCGAGAGGCCCTCACAGGGTCCTTGAAGCTTTCTTT. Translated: CASRGPHRVLEAFF.

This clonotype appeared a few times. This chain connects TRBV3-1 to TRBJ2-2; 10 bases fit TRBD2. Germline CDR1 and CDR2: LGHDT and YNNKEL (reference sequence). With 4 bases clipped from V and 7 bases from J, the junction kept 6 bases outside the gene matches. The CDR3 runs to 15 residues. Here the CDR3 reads CASSPSGGAIGELFF. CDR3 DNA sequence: TGTGCCAGCAGCCCCAGCGGGGGGGCTATCGGGGAGCTGTTTTTT.

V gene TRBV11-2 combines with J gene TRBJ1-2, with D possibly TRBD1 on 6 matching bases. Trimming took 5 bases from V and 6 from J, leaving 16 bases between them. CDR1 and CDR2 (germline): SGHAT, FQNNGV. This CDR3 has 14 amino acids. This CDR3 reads CASSIQGMVDGYTF. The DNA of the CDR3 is TGTGCCAGCAGCATACAGGGCATGGTTGATGGCTACACCTTC.

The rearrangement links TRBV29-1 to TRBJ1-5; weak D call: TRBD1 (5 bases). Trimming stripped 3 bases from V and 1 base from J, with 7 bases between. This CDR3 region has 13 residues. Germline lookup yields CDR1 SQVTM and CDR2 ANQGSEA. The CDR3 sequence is CSVEAGSNQPQHF. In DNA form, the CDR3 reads TGCAGCGTTGAGGCAGGGAGCAATCAGCCCCAGCATTTT.

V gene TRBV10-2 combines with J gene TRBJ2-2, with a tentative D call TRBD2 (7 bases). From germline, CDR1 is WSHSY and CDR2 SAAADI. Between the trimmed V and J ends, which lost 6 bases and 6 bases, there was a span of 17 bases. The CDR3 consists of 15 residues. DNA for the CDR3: TGCGCCAGCAGACCACAAGGGGGGGAAGCCGGGGAGCTGTTTTTT. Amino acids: CASRPQGGEAGELFF.

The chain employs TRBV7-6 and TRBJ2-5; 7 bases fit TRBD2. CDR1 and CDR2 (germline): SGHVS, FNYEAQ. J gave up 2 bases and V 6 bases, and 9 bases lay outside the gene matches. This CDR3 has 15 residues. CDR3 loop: CASSLSGPIQETQYF. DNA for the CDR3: TGTGCCAGCAGTCTTAGCGGGCCGATTCAAGAGACCCAGTACTTC.

The CDR3 region is CSARDQGRGGAYEQYF. The CDR3 DNA follows: TGCAGTGCTAGAGATCAGGGCCGCGGGGGGGCCTACGAGCAGTACTTC. The rearrangement joins TRBV20-1 to TRBJ2-7; 9 bases line up with TRBD2. The CDR3 covers 16 residues. With 0 bases clipped from V and 2 bases from J, the junction kept 8 bases outside the gene matches. Germline CDR1 is DFQATT and CDR2 is SNEGSKA (reference sequence).

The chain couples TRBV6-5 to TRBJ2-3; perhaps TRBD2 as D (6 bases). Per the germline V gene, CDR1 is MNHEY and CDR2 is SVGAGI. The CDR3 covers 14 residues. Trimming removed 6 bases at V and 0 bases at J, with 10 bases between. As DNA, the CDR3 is TGTGCCAGCAGCGGGGGATGGAGCACAGATACGCAGTATTTT. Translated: CASSGGWSTDTQYF.

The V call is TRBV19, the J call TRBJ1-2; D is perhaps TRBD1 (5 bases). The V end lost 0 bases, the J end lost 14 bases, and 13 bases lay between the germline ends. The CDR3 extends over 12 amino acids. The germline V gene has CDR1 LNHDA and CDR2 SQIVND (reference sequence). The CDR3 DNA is TGTGCCAGTAGTATAGATGTCGGGGACGAGACCTTC. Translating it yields CASSIDVGDETF.

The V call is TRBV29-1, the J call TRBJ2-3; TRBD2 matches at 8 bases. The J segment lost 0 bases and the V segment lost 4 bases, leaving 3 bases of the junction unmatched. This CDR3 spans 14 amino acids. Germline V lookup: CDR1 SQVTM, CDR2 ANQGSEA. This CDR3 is CSVGAGASTDTQYF. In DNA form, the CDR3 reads TGCAGCGTTGGAGCGGGGGCCAGCACAGATACGCAGTATTTT.

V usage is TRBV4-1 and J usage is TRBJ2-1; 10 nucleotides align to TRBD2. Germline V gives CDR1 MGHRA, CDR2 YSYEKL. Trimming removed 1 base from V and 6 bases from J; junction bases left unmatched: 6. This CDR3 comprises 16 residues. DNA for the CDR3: TGCGCCAGCAGCCAAGCAAGTCTAGCGGGGGTCAATGAGCAGTTCTTC. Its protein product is CASSQASLAGVNEQFF.